This is a list of T cell receptor beta chains from one sample in a study of cytomegalovirus exposure and HLA in healthy donors. Sequencing was performed with immunoSEQ multiplex PCR; in TCRdb, only in-frame clones are kept and a portion is missing. There are 150,000 to 200,000 clones in the sample; 85% occur only once, and approximately 16% lies in the top ten. The sample consisted of PBMCs. The receptors were gathered from a man between 18 and 29 years old in good health and CMV-seropositive. CDR3s include the opening cysteine and the closing phenylalanine or tryptophan.

v_gene: TRBV5-6; CDR3aa: CASSLARNMGQDNEKLFF
v_gene: TRBV18; CDR3aa: CASSPPGRSDEQYF
v_gene: TRBV28; CDR3aa: CASSSPGGTGSPNTQYF
v_gene: TRBV7-8; CDR3aa: CASQRDSDNEQFF
v_gene: TRBV10-1; CDR3aa: CASSEAIEYEQYF
v_gene: TRBV15; CDR3aa: CATSLAGNTIYF
v_gene: TRBV14; CDR3aa: CASSQVGGDGYTF
v_gene: TRBV11-3; CDR3aa: CASSLGQGGDTQYF
v_gene: TRBV5-4; CDR3aa: CASSFLAGGGGDTQYF
v_gene: TRBV7-7; CDR3aa: CASSSSGGAQTQYF
v_gene: TRBV4-1; CDR3aa: CASSQEASTGSREQYF
v_gene: TRBV29-1; CDR3aa: CSARGGPGTGELFF
v_gene: TRBV4-1; CDR3aa: CASSQDQGGSEQYF
v_gene: TRBV28; CDR3aa: CASRLSGITNEQFF
v_gene: TRBV13; CDR3aa: CASSLVHSPGYGYTF
v_gene: TRBV6-6; CDR3aa: CASREATEQFF
v_gene: TRBV5-1; CDR3aa: CASSLSPSGGATGELFF
v_gene: TRBV28; CDR3aa: CASSLDRGSYNEQFF
v_gene: TRBV19; CDR3aa: CASSGTFYEQYF
v_gene: TRBV27; CDR3aa: CASSSLGSWGEQYF
v_gene: TRBV28; CDR3aa: CATLPRRGSLHF
v_gene: TRBV5-1; CDR3aa: CASSFDGTGHETQYF
v_gene: TRBV5-1; CDR3aa: CASSLGTSGGLDTQYF
v_gene: TRBV4-2; CDR3aa: CASSQDGIAGTVQGEQFF